This T cell receptor beta chain derives from a study of blood T cell repertoires in COVID-19. Cohorts were assigned according to the clinical history that participants reported. The table came from immunoSEQ multiplex PCR; TCRdb's copy has only in-frame clones and leaves some out. The table includes around 300,000 clones, less than 90% detected once. CDR1 and CDR2 from the germline V gene are MNHEY and SVGEGT. V gave up 2 bases and J gave up 6 bases; unmatched junction bases: 6. The CDR3 spans 14 residues. This clone was seen just once. The rearrangement joins TRBV6-2 or TRBV6-3 to TRBJ1-2; TRBD1 aligns across 7 bases. The sequence was collected from a woman between 50 and 59 years old who had recovered from COVID-19. What was sequenced was PBMCs or T cells enriched from blood (not recorded which). This CDR3 is CASSYVLDRDGYTF. DNA for the CDR3: TGTGCCAGCAGTTACGTACTAGACAGGGATGGCTACACCTTC.